The rows below give T cell receptor beta chains drawn from one sample of a study of blood T cell repertoires in COVID-19. The method was immunoSEQ multiplex PCR; TCRdb's version includes in-frame clones alone and lacks a portion of them. Of roughly 300,000 clones in the sample, approximately 88% were seen once. Sequenced material: peripheral blood. The receptors derive from a young man with active or convalescent COVID-19. CDR3s include the opening cysteine and the closing phenylalanine or tryptophan. D genes are given only for firm matches. A clone size is listed for some rows: how often the clone was seen (once, few, many), or a class if it is expanded.

size	V	D	J	CDR3	DNA
NA	TRBV5-4	TRBD1	TRBJ2-5	CASRRTGEETQYF	TGTGCCAGCAGGAGGACAGGGGAGGAGACCCAGTACTTC
NA	TRBV4-3	NA	TRBJ1-1	CASSQLGEGTEAFF	TGCGCCAGCAGCCAACTCGGGGAAGGTACTGAAGCTTTCTTT
NA	TRBV5-1	NA	TRBJ2-7	CASSLDGYEQYF	TGCGCCAGCAGCTTGGACGGCTACGAGCAGTACTTC
NA	TRBV6-5	NA	TRBJ2-7	CASSYLEHSYEQYF	TGTGCCAGCAGTTACCTAGAACACTCCTACGAGCAGTACTTC
NA	TRBV13	NA	TRBJ1-2	CASSLGQGKNYGYTF	TGTGCCAGCAGCTTAGGTCAGGGAAAGAACTATGGCTACACCTTC
NA	TRBV2	TRBD1	TRBJ1-2	CASKYRGENYGYTF	TGTGCCAGCAAGTACAGGGGGGAGAACTATGGCTACACCTTC
NA	TRBV19	TRBD1	TRBJ2-5	CASRPRTGRETQYF	TGTGCCAGTAGACCTCGGACAGGGCGAGAGACCCAGTACTTC
NA	TRBV5-1	NA	TRBJ2-5	CASSGGTSGETQYF	TGCGCCAGCAGCGGCGGGACGTCTGGAGAGACCCAGTACTTC
once	TRBV10-3	TRBD1	TRBJ2-7	CAISDGTGGFYEQYF	TGTGCCATCAGTGACGGGACAGGGGGCTTCTACGAGCAGTACTTC
NA	TRBV29-1	TRBD1	TRBJ2-3	CSVRQGAMSTDTQYF	TGCAGCGTTCGACAGGGGGCCATGAGCACAGATACGCAGTATTTT
NA	TRBV12-5	TRBD1	TRBJ1-2	CASGDLDRVGYTF	TGTGCTAGTGGTGACCTGGACAGGGTCGGCTACACCTTC